One sample yielded the 23 T cell receptor beta chains listed below, sequenced in a study of shared clonotypes between healthy human individuals (TCRdb year 2020). The library was built by means of the immunoSEQ multiplex PCR assay. TCRdb provides this immuneACCESS table in a form limited to in-frame rearrangements. Some clones are lacking; in checked studies, under half of them reflect an unresolved V gene, and why the rest are absent is not known. The sample table lists 2 million to 2.5 million clones, 85% to 95% of them with a count of one. In total, the top ten clones hold 0.1% to 0.15% of the sample. Sample: naive CD4+ T cells sorted from blood. The cell subset or site label for this specimen denotes: CD45RA+ positively selected. Source of these receptors: a man younger than 35 in good health.

This clone was seen a single time. The V gene is TRBV7-2, the J gene TRBJ2-2, with D hard to call. Germline lookup yields CDR1 SGHTA and CDR2 FQGNSA. The CDR3 totals 17 residues. V lost 4 bases to trimming and J lost 5 bases, with 20 bases between them. The CDR3 coding sequence is TGTGCCAGCAGCTCGACCCGCGCTACGCCTGGAACCGGGGAGCTGTTTTTT. This sequence encodes CASSSTRATPGTGELFF.

The J gene is TRBJ1-2, the V gene TRBV28; D is ambiguous. V was pared by 5 bases and J by 8 bases, with 15 bases between. Germline V gene sequence: CDR1 MDHEN, CDR2 SYDVKM. The CDR3 is 13 amino acids. The CDR3 nucleotides read TGTGCCAGCAGTATTTCAGGCTTTAGCGGCTACACCTTC. Translation: CASSISGFSGYTF.

This clone showed up just a few times. The CDR3 bases are TGCGCCAGCGCCTTGCGCCTCTACACAGATACGCAGTATTTT. Translation: CASALRLYTDTQYF. This chain links TRBV4-1 with TRBJ2-3; unclear D gene. The length of the CDR3 is 14 residues. The germline V and J ends were trimmed by 8 bases and 2 bases, with 14 bases remaining between them. Per the germline V gene, CDR1 is MGHRA and CDR2 is YSYEKL.

The chain carries TRBV7-8 and TRBJ1-1; 7 positions match TRBD1. This CDR3 comprises 13 residues. V was clipped by 5 bases and J by 7 bases; unmatched bases: 7. The V gene's germline CDR1 is SGHVS and CDR2 FQNEAQ. This CDR3 is CASSLDRQGEAFF. CDR3 sequence (DNA): TGTGCCAGCAGCCTAGACCGACAGGGTGAAGCTTTCTTT.

CDR3 DNA sequence: TGTGCCAGCAGTTCCGGACAGGGTCCTACCTATAATTCACCCCTCCACTTT. This codes for CASSSGQGPTYNSPLHF. The V and J genes are TRBV28 and TRBJ1-6, with TRBD1 identical over 8 bases. The CDR3 is 17 amino acids. V shed 4 bases, J shed 2 bases, and the junction held 7 bases outside the gene matches. CDR1 MDHEN and CDR2 SYDVKM come from the germline V gene.

The chain combines TRBV18 with TRBJ2-1; the match to TRBD1 covers 7 bases. Germline CDR1 is KGHSH and CDR2 is LQKENI. The CDR3 spans 15 residues. The V and J ends lost 3 bases and 8 bases, in that order; junction bases with no gene match: 10. In nucleotides, the CDR3 is TGTGCCAGCTCACCTCTCGGGACAGAAGAAGATGAGCAGTTCTTC. Amino acids: CASSPLGTEEDEQFF. The full variable domain, in which reference TRBV18 and TRBJ2-1 provide the parts outside the CDR3, is NAGVMQNPRHLVRRRGQEARLRCSPMKGHSHVYWYRQLPEEGLKFMVYLQKENIIDESGMPKERFSAEFPKEGPSILRIQQVVRGDSAAYFCASSPLGTEEDEQFFGPGTRLTVL.

The rearrangement joins TRBV6-5 to TRBJ2-7, with D possibly being TRBD2 (5 bases). The germline gives CDR1 MNHEY, CDR2 SVGAGI. V was pared by 5 bases and J by 2 bases, with 16 bases between. CDR3 length: 15 amino acids. In nucleotides, the CDR3 is TGTGCCAGCAGTCCCGGACTCCTTTCCGCCTACGAGCAGTACTTC. Translated: CASSPGLLSAYEQYF.

The chain has TRBV7-2 and TRBJ2-3, with 9 bases fitting TRBD1. This CDR3 is built from 12 residues. Trimming removed 3 bases from V and 14 bases from J; junction bases left unmatched: 6. Germline-derived CDR1 and CDR2 are SGHTA and FQGNSA. The CDR3 DNA sequence: TGTGCCAGCAGCTTGGGACAGGGAGTATTGTATTTT. It encodes CASSLGQGVLYF. The whole variable domain, remainder taken from reference TRBV7-2 and TRBJ2-3, is GAGVSQSPSNKVTEKGKDVELRCDPISGHTALYWYRQSLGQGLEFLIYFQGNSAPDKSGLPSDRFSAERTGGSVSTLTIQRTQQEDSAVYLCASSLGQGVLYFGPGTRLTVL.

This chain uses TRBV5-3 with TRBJ2-2, with 7 bases aligning to TRBD1. TRBV5-3 is an ORF; its function is uncertain. The CDR3 runs to 14 residues. V lost 6 bases, J lost 6 bases, and 8 bases stayed unmatched. The CDR3 sequence is CARKGAGRPGELFF. The CDR3 coding sequence is TGTGCCAGAAAGGGGGCAGGGCGCCCCGGGGAGCTGTTTTTT.

V is TRBV5-4 and J is TRBJ2-5; 12 bases agree with TRBD1. The CDR3 extends over 15 amino acids. Germline V gene sequence: CDR1 SGHNT, CDR2 YYREEE (reference sequence). The J segment lost 4 bases and the V segment lost 4 bases, leaving 5 bases of the junction unmatched. The CDR3, as DNA: TGTGCCAGCAGCAGGGGGACAGGGGGCATAGAGACCCAGTACTTC. It translates to CASSRGTGGIETQYF.

The rearrangement links TRBV30 to TRBJ1-6, with unresolved D. Trimming shortened V by 4 bases and J by 5 bases, and 6 bases separated the two germline ends. CDR1 GTSNPN and CDR2 SVGIG come from the germline V gene (reference sequence). The CDR3 sequence is 12 residues long. In DNA, the CDR3 is TGTGCCTGGATGGCCAATAATTCACCCCTCCACTTT. It encodes CAWMANNSPLHF.

The V call is TRBV7-8, the J call TRBJ2-7; D possibly matches TRBD1 or TRBD2 (6 bases each). Trimming removed 5 bases from V and 2 bases from J, with 10 bases in between. CDR1 and CDR2 from the germline V gene are SGHVS and FQNEAQ. The CDR3 has 13 amino acids. The CDR3 loop reads CASSAGHPYEQYF. The DNA for the CDR3 is TGTGCCAGCAGCGCGGGACACCCCTACGAGCAGTACTTC.

V gene TRBV9 combines with J gene TRBJ2-7, with a tentative D call TRBD2 (6 bases). Trimming stripped 3 bases from V and 7 bases from J, with 17 bases between. This CDR3 is 14 amino acids long. The germline V gene encodes CDR1 SGDLS and CDR2 YYNGEE. This CDR3 reads CASSDRDSGREQYF. CDR3 sequence (DNA): TGTGCCAGCAGCGACCGGGACTCAGGGCGGGAGCAGTACTTC.

This clone was seen a single time. CDR3 sequence: CASSPGLAEWSYEQYF. The CDR3 coding sequence is TGTGCCAGCAGCCCGGGACTAGCGGAATGGTCCTACGAGCAGTACTTC. This sequence joins TRBV7-2 and TRBJ2-7, with 11 bases aligning to TRBD2. The CDR3 contains 16 residues. The germline V gene has CDR1 SGHTA and CDR2 FQGNSA. V lost 5 bases to trimming and J lost 1 base; unmatched junction nucleotides: 7.

This clone was found once. The chain joins TRBV4-1 to TRBJ2-7, with 9 bases identical to TRBD2. This CDR3 has 15 amino acids. Germline-derived CDR1 and CDR2 are MGHRA and YSYEKL. The J segment lost 3 bases and the V segment lost 4 bases, leaving 7 bases of the junction unmatched. As DNA, the CDR3 is TGCGCCAGCAGCCCCAGAGCGGGAGGTAGCTACGAGCAGTACTTC. This translates into CASSPRAGGSYEQYF.

The chain recombines TRBV7-2 with TRBJ2-6, with 11 positions matching TRBD2. Germline-derived CDR1 and CDR2 are SGHTA and FQGNSA. The trim removed 5 bases at V and 0 bases at J, leaving 6 bases unmatched. The CDR3 contains 18 residues. The CDR3 bases are TGTGCCAGCAGCCGCTACCTAGCGGGAGGCTCTGGGGCCAACGTCCTGACTTTC. Translated: CASSRYLAGGSGANVLTF.

V and J are TRBV9 and TRBJ2-5; D is uncertain. This CDR3 has 13 amino acids. The germline CDR1 and CDR2 sequences are SGDLS and YYNGEE. V shed 3 bases and J shed 5 bases, with 11 bases lying between them. CDR3 loop: CASSGGPGETQYF. CDR3 in DNA: TGTGCCAGCAGCGGAGGTCCCGGGGAGACCCAGTACTTC.

The CDR3 loop is CARFPLAGKETQYF. DNA for the CDR3: TGTGCCAGATTCCCCCTCGCGGGCAAAGAGACCCAGTACTTC. The chain joins TRBV21-1 to TRBJ2-5; the table's TRBD2 call for D was not verified on the DNA. TRBV21-1 is an annotated pseudogene. The CDR3 covers 14 residues.

This clone was seen a single time. The gene calls are TRBV7-2 and TRBJ2-7; 8 bases line up with TRBD2. Germline trimming cut 6 bases from V and 4 bases from J; bases unmatched to any gene: 8. The CDR3 runs 14 residues. Germline V gives CDR1 SGHTA, CDR2 FQGNSA. The CDR3 DNA sequence: TGTGCCAGCAGTGGCGGGAGGATCGTATACGAGCAGTACTTC. Its translation: CASSGGRIVYEQYF.

The V call is TRBV5-4, the J call TRBJ2-1; 9 bases map to TRBD1. With V trimmed by 1 base and J by 8 bases, 7 bases remained unmatched. CDR1 is SGHNT, CDR2 YYREEE, per germline (reference sequence). This CDR3 has 15 amino acids. The chain's CDR3 is CASSLPGTGSHEQFF. The CDR3 DNA reads TGTGCCAGCAGCTTGCCCGGGACAGGGTCCCATGAGCAGTTCTTC.

The genes are TRBV6-1 and TRBJ1-4; 8 bases align to TRBD1. The CDR3 runs 15 residues. Trimming removed 5 bases from V and 7 bases from J; junction bases left unmatched: 9. Germline V CDR1 and CDR2: MNHNS, SASEGT. The CDR3 region has the DNA TGTGCCAGCAGTACCTCGGACAGGGAGAGTGAAAAACTGTTTTTT. This codes for CASSTSDRESEKLFF.

The chain combines TRBV7-2 with TRBJ2-3; TRBD2 matches 9 bases. The V gene's germline CDR1 is SGHTA and CDR2 FQGNSA. CDR3 length: 14 residues. V gave up 11 bases and J gave up 3 bases; unmatched junction bases: 9. CDR3 sequence reads: CAASPGLATDTQYF. The CDR3 DNA sequence: TGTGCCGCCTCCCCAGGACTAGCGACAGATACGCAGTATTTT.

Concerning this clone itself: The same CDR3 is also encoded by other DNA sequences in this sample. The genes are TRBV30 and TRBJ1-5; 8 nucleotides align to TRBD1. With V trimmed by 1 base and J by 4 bases, 3 bases remained unmatched. The CDR3 is 14 amino acids. Germline-derived CDR1 and CDR2 are GTSNPN and SVGIG (reference sequence). The CDR3 reads CAWSGTGGNQPQHF. Written as DNA, the CDR3 is TGTGCCTGGAGTGGAACAGGGGGAAATCAGCCCCAGCATTTT. The full variable domain, completed using reference TRBV30 and TRBJ1-5, is SQTIHQWPATLVQPVGSPLSLECTVEGTSNPNLYWYRQAAGRGLQLLFYSVGIGQISSEVPQNLSASRPQDRQFILSSKKLLLSDSGFYLCAWSGTGGNQPQHFGDGTRLSIL.